Listed below are T cell receptor beta chains from one sample, sequenced in a study of control samples from healthy donors and cancer patients. The protocol was immunoSEQ multiplex PCR, while the TCRdb copy is restricted to in-frame clones and leaves out a portion. The sample lists about 44,000 clones; more than 75% were seen once. The sequenced sample was PBMCs. The receptor set was obtained from a woman aged 60 to 75 with lung cancer. The CDR3 runs from the conserved cysteine through the conserved F or W. The order of the fields is V gene, J gene, clone size, D gene, CDR3 DNA, CDR3 protein. A D gene is named only where the DNA matches it firmly. Only part of the rows carry a size: once, few, many, or a class if the clone is expanded.

v_gene: TRBV28; j_gene: TRBJ1-1; abundance: .; d_gene: .; CDR3nt: TGTGCCAGCTTCACGGGGTTCGTCACTGAAGCTTTCTTT; CDR3aa: CASFTGFVTEAFF
v_gene: TRBV5-1; j_gene: TRBJ2-1; abundance: .; d_gene: TRBD2; CDR3nt: TGCGCCAGCAGCTTAGAGGAGCGGGGGGACAATGAGCAGTTCTTC; CDR3aa: CASSLEERGDNEQFF
v_gene: TRBV4-1; j_gene: TRBJ1-5; abundance: .; d_gene: .; CDR3nt: TGCGCCAGCAGCCTAAGGAGAGATACAGGGAGGCAAAGCAATCAGCCCCAGCATTTT; CDR3aa: CASSLRRDTGRQSNQPQHF
v_gene: TRBV4-2; j_gene: TRBJ1-4; abundance: .; d_gene: .; CDR3nt: TGTGCCAGCAGGGAGCGGACGGTTAATGAAAAACTGTTTTTT; CDR3aa: CASRERTVNEKLFF
v_gene: TRBV7-7; j_gene: TRBJ2-1; abundance: once; d_gene: .; CDR3nt: TGTGCCAGCGCCCCAACTGCCCTCTGGGACAATGAGCAGTTCTTC; CDR3aa: CASAPTALWDNEQFF
v_gene: TRBV9; j_gene: TRBJ2-2; abundance: .; d_gene: TRBD2; CDR3nt: TGTGCCAGCACCAAGAGGGGACTAGCAGGAACCGGGGAGCTGTTTTTT; CDR3aa: CASTKRGLAGTGELFF
v_gene: TRBV19; j_gene: TRBJ1-3; abundance: .; d_gene: .; CDR3nt: TGTGCCAGTAGTATATCAGGGGACGCTGGAAACACCATATATTTT; CDR3aa: CASSISGDAGNTIYF
v_gene: TRBV15; j_gene: TRBJ2-5; abundance: .; d_gene: TRBD2; CDR3nt: TGTGCCACCAGCAGAGGACTAGCGGAAGAGACCCAGTACTTC; CDR3aa: CATSRGLAEETQYF
v_gene: TRBV7-2; j_gene: TRBJ2-3; abundance: .; d_gene: .; CDR3nt: TGTGCCAGCAGCTTACCGACGAGGGAGGCGCAGTATTTT; CDR3aa: CASSLPTREAQYF
v_gene: TRBV10-3; j_gene: TRBJ1-5; abundance: .; d_gene: .; CDR3nt: TGTGCCATCAGTGTCACATCCCCGGGATCCAAAATACAGCCCCAGCATTTT; CDR3aa: CAISVTSPGSKIQPQHF
v_gene: TRBV7-2; j_gene: TRBJ1-2; abundance: once; d_gene: TRBD1; CDR3nt: TGTGCCAGCAGCCCACTGGGACAGGGTGACTATGGCTACACCTTC; CDR3aa: CASSPLGQGDYGYTF
v_gene: TRBV30; j_gene: TRBJ1-3; abundance: .; d_gene: .; CDR3nt: TGTGCCTGGGGGCGAGGGGATTACACCATATATTTT; CDR3aa: CAWGRGDYTIYF
v_gene: TRBV7-2; j_gene: TRBJ1-2; abundance: .; d_gene: TRBD1; CDR3nt: TGTGCCAGCAGCACAGGGGGCGATTCGAGCTATGGCTACACCTTC; CDR3aa: CASSTGGDSSYGYTF
v_gene: TRBV11-3; j_gene: TRBJ2-7; abundance: .; d_gene: .; CDR3nt: TGTGCCAGCAGCTCCCCTAGCTCCTACGAGCAGTACTTC; CDR3aa: CASSSPSSYEQYF
v_gene: TRBV19; j_gene: TRBJ2-5; abundance: .; d_gene: .; CDR3nt: TGTGCCAGTAGTATAGATAAGGGCAGACAAGAGACCCAGTACTTC; CDR3aa: CASSIDKGRQETQYF
v_gene: TRBV4-3; j_gene: TRBJ1-1; abundance: .; d_gene: .; CDR3nt: TGCGCCAGCAGCCAAGTAAGGAACACTGAAGCTTTCTTT; CDR3aa: CASSQVRNTEAFF
v_gene: TRBV30; j_gene: TRBJ1-2; abundance: .; d_gene: TRBD1; CDR3nt: TGTGCCTGGAACAGGGGTTTTAGCTACACCTTC; CDR3aa: CAWNRGFSYTF
v_gene: TRBV5-4; j_gene: TRBJ1-4; abundance: .; d_gene: TRBD1; CDR3nt: TGTGCCAGCAGGCCCGGGACAGGAGCATCTAATGAAAAACTGTTTTTT; CDR3aa: CASRPGTGASNEKLFF
v_gene: TRBV7-2; j_gene: TRBJ2-7; abundance: .; d_gene: TRBD2; CDR3nt: TGTGCCAGCAGCGTGACTAGCGGGGGGGGCGAGCAGTACTTC; CDR3aa: CASSVTSGGGEQYF
v_gene: TRBV7-2; j_gene: TRBJ2-3; abundance: .; d_gene: .; CDR3nt: TGTGCCAGCAGCTTACTAGGGCAGGCAGATACGCAGTATTTT; CDR3aa: CASSLLGQADTQYF
v_gene: TRBV19; j_gene: TRBJ2-1; abundance: .; d_gene: TRBD2; CDR3nt: TGTGCCAGTAGTATAGGGACCGGGACTAGCGGGATAAAGCAGTTCTTC; CDR3aa: CASSIGTGTSGIKQFF
v_gene: TRBV3-1/TRBV3-2; j_gene: TRBJ2-7; abundance: .; d_gene: .; CDR3nt: TGTGCCAGCAGCCAAAACTACGAGCAGTACTTC; CDR3aa: CASSQNYEQYF
v_gene: TRBV28; j_gene: TRBJ2-7; abundance: .; d_gene: TRBD2; CDR3nt: TGTGCCAGCAGTGAAACGGGGGGGGCCTCCTACGAGCAGTACTTC; CDR3aa: CASSETGGASYEQYF
v_gene: TRBV13; j_gene: TRBJ2-1; abundance: .; d_gene: TRBD2; CDR3nt: TGTGCCAGCAGCGACACTAGCGGATCCTACAATGAGCAGTTCTTC; CDR3aa: CASSDTSGSYNEQFF
v_gene: TRBV9; j_gene: TRBJ2-3; abundance: .; d_gene: .; CDR3nt: TGTGCCAGCAGCGCTCAGACAGACCCCACAGATACGCAGTATTTT; CDR3aa: CASSAQTDPTDTQYF
v_gene: TRBV5-1; j_gene: TRBJ1-3; abundance: .; d_gene: .; CDR3nt: TGCGCCAGCAGCTTAGAACTAAGCCTCTCTGGAAACACCATATATTTT; CDR3aa: CASSLELSLSGNTIYF
v_gene: TRBV5-4; j_gene: TRBJ1-3; abundance: .; d_gene: .; CDR3nt: TGTGCCAGCAGTCCCTGGACGGCAAGAAACACCATATATTTT; CDR3aa: CASSPWTARNTIYF
v_gene: TRBV4-3; j_gene: TRBJ1-2; abundance: .; d_gene: .; CDR3nt: TGCGCCAGCAGCCAGGACGACAACTATGGCTACACCTTC; CDR3aa: CASSQDDNYGYTF
v_gene: TRBV6-2/TRBV6-3; j_gene: TRBJ1-2; abundance: .; d_gene: .; CDR3nt: TGTGCCAGCAGTTATTCAAACCCCGGGACGGAGGATGGCTACACCTTC; CDR3aa: CASSYSNPGTEDGYTF
v_gene: TRBV4-2; j_gene: TRBJ2-1; abundance: .; d_gene: .; CDR3nt: TGTGCCAGCAGCCAAGACGGTACGGCTAGCGCCTACAATGAGCAGTTCTTC; CDR3aa: CASSQDGTASAYNEQFF
v_gene: TRBV6-5; j_gene: TRBJ1-5; abundance: large; d_gene: TRBD1; CDR3nt: TGTGCCAGCAAGGAAAGACAGGGTAGTCAGCCCCAGCATTTT; CDR3aa: CASKERQGSQPQHF
v_gene: TRBV6-5; j_gene: TRBJ2-1; abundance: .; d_gene: TRBD2; CDR3nt: TGTGCCAGCAGTTACTCGGGGCTAGCGGGAGTACAGTTCTTC; CDR3aa: CASSYSGLAGVQFF
v_gene: TRBV12-3/TRBV12-4; j_gene: TRBJ2-5; abundance: .; d_gene: TRBD2; CDR3nt: TGTGCCAGCAGTTGGACTAGCGCGGAGACCCAGTACTTC; CDR3aa: CASSWTSAETQYF
v_gene: TRBV7-9; j_gene: TRBJ1-1; abundance: .; d_gene: .; CDR3nt: TGTGCCAGCAGCCCTCCGAGGGGAGTTACGGCTGAAGCTTTCTTT; CDR3aa: CASSPPRGVTAEAFF
v_gene: TRBV6-2/TRBV6-3; j_gene: TRBJ2-1; abundance: few; d_gene: .; CDR3nt: TGTGCCAGCAGTTACGAGGTTGCAGTCTCGAGCTCCTACAATGAGCAGTTCTTC; CDR3aa: CASSYEVAVSSSYNEQFF
v_gene: TRBV6-5; j_gene: TRBJ1-1; abundance: .; d_gene: .; CDR3nt: TGTGCCAGCAGTTACGGGTCCTACACTGAAGCTTTCTTT; CDR3aa: CASSYGSYTEAFF
v_gene: TRBV12-3/TRBV12-4; j_gene: TRBJ1-1; abundance: .; d_gene: .; CDR3nt: TGTGCCAGCAGCAAAGGGGGGACTGAAGCTTTCTTT; CDR3aa: CASSKGGTEAFF
v_gene: TRBV5-1; j_gene: TRBJ2-2; abundance: .; d_gene: .; CDR3nt: TGCGCCAGCAGCCCTAGGAACACCGGGGAGCTGTTTTTT; CDR3aa: CASSPRNTGELFF
v_gene: TRBV7-3; j_gene: TRBJ2-1; abundance: .; d_gene: TRBD2; CDR3nt: TGTGCCAGCAGCTTAGGTCCCCTAGCGGGAGGCAATGAGCAGTTCTTC; CDR3aa: CASSLGPLAGGNEQFF
v_gene: TRBV2; j_gene: TRBJ2-7; abundance: medium-sized; d_gene: TRBD2; CDR3nt: TGTGCCAGCAGGGGGACTAGCGGGAATGGACGGCAGTACTTC; CDR3aa: CASRGTSGNGRQYF